This TCR beta chain is from a study of Tregs in tolerant kidney transplant recipients. Clones were read by immunoSEQ multiplex PCR, and TCRdb kept only the in-frame ones, dropping some. The sample comprises some 240,000 clones, roughly 80% of which are singletons, and less than 0.75% rests with the top ten. General study points: Few patients were studied, so findings need validation in larger groups. Biological reproducibility was not directly addressed, but technical replication error appeared minimal.

The CDR3 sequence is 15 residues long. J was trimmed by 4 bases and V by 4 bases; bases with no gene match: 3. CDR1 is SGHAT, CDR2 FQNNGV, per germline. With regard to this clone: As yet, its antigen is unknown.

CD4+CD25+CD127- Tregs, CD4+CD25- non-Tregs, CD4 and CD8 cells were sorted. Material: CD4+ T cells from blood. This receptor was taken from a human donor in good health. This rearrangement joins TRBV11-2 to TRBJ1-5; 11 positions agree with TRBD1. CDR3 DNA sequence: TGTGCCAGCAGCTGGACAGGGGGCGGAAATCAGCCCCAGCATTTT. Its protein is CASSWTGGGNQPQHF.